A single sample is the source of the 25 T cell receptor beta chains below, sequenced in a study of cytomegalovirus exposure and HLA in healthy donors. The PCR employed 60 Vbeta primers together with 13 Jbeta primers. The method was immunoSEQ multiplex PCR; TCRdb's version includes in-frame clones alone and lacks a portion of them. The sample has 150,000 or so clones, roughly 70% seen once. Material: PBMCs. These receptors originate from a man aged 35 to 55 in good health and CMV-seropositive.

The chain is built from TRBV11-2 and TRBJ2-7, with D possibly being TRBD1 (7 bases). Trimming removed 2 bases from V and 2 bases from J, with 13 bases in between. Germline V gives CDR1 SGHAT, CDR2 FQNNGV. This CDR3 comprises 15 residues. For the CDR3, the DNA is TGTGCCAGCAGCTTACGAGGAGGGACAGCCTACGAGCAGTACTTC. Protein: CASSLRGGTAYEQYF.

This clone appeared once. J is TRBJ1-4 and V is TRBV7-2, with 9 bases identical to TRBD1. This CDR3 is built from 14 residues. The V gene end was trimmed by 5 bases and the J gene end by 5 bases; junction bases not matched to a gene: 3. Germline V gene lookup returns CDR1 SGHTA and CDR2 FQGNSA. CDR3 coding DNA: TGTGCCAGCAGCCTGGGACAGGGAAATGAAAAACTGTTTTTT. It translates to CASSLGQGNEKLFF. The whole variable domain, filled in from reference TRBV7-2 and TRBJ1-4, reads GAGVSQSPSNKVTEKGKDVELRCDPISGHTALYWYRQSLGQGLEFLIYFQGNSAPDKSGLPSDRFSAERTGGSVSTLTIQRTQQEDSAVYLCASSLGQGNEKLFFGSGTQLSVL.

A few counts support this clone. The J gene is TRBJ2-3, the V gene TRBV14; possibly TRBD1 for D (6 bases). Germline V lookup: CDR1 SGHDN, CDR2 FVKESK. The germline V and J ends were trimmed by 7 bases and 5 bases, with 13 bases remaining between them. This CDR3 is 13 amino acids long. In DNA form, the CDR3 reads TGTGCCAGCACTAGGGGGTACGGAGATACGCAGTATTTT. It yields the protein CASTRGYGDTQYF.

The rearrangement links TRBV19 to TRBJ1-6; 8 bases agree with TRBD1. The CDR3 has 13 residues. The germline V gene has CDR1 LNHDA and CDR2 SQIVND (reference sequence). V lost 4 bases to trimming and J lost 14 bases; unmatched junction nucleotides: 7. The CDR3 reads CASSTGGSGALHF. The CDR3 nucleotides are TGTGCCAGTAGTACAGGGGGCTCAGGGGCCCTCCACTTT.

The rearrangement uses TRBV6-1 and TRBJ1-3; tentatively, D is TRBD1 (6 bases). In germline, CDR1 is MNHNS, CDR2 SASEGT. The CDR3 has 12 amino acids. The V end lost 4 bases, the J end lost 16 bases, and 17 bases lay between the germline ends. CDR3 DNA sequence: TGTGCCAGCAGTGCCGGATCGGGACAATCTTATTTT. Translation: CASSAGSGQSYF.

The chain links TRBV11-2 to TRBJ2-1; perhaps TRBD1 as D (6 bases). The germline CDR1 and CDR2 sequences are SGHAT and FQNNGV. Trimming cost V 4 bases and J 10 bases, with 23 bases left between them. CDR3 length: 16 residues. In DNA, the CDR3 is TGTGCCAGCAGCTCAACAAAACAGGGCCATGGGGTCGAGCAGTTCTTC. It codes for CASSSTKQGHGVEQFF.

The rearrangement uses TRBV28 and TRBJ1-1, with 8 bases fitting TRBD1. CDR3 size: 15 residues. From germline, CDR1 is MDHEN and CDR2 SYDVKM. Trimming took 6 bases from V and 3 from J; bases not matched to a gene: 9. The CDR3 reads CASSQGAPRDTEAFF. In DNA form, the CDR3 reads TGTGCCAGCAGCCAGGGGGCTCCCAGAGACACTGAAGCTTTCTTT.

V usage is TRBV4-1 and J usage is TRBJ2-3; TRBD1 agrees at 8 bases. CDR3 length: 14 amino acids. In germline, CDR1 is MGHRA, CDR2 YSYEKL. J gave up 6 bases and V 3 bases, and 5 bases lay outside the gene matches. The CDR3 nucleotides are TGCGCCAGCAGCCATCTCAGGGGGCAGGATACGCAGTATTTT. It translates to CASSHLRGQDTQYF.

This clone showed up just a few times. The gene calls are TRBV9 and TRBJ1-6, with 8 bases aligning to TRBD1. J was trimmed by 5 bases and V by 4 bases; bases with no gene match: 5. Per germline, CDR1 SGDLS and CDR2 YYNGEE. The CDR3 runs to 15 residues. CDR3 in amino acids: CASSPRTGHNSPLHF. As DNA, the CDR3 is TGTGCCAGCAGCCCCCGGACAGGGCATAATTCACCCCTCCACTTT.

This clone was observed a few times. In DNA form, the CDR3 reads TGTGCCTGGACAGGACAGTTTAATGAAAAACTGTTTTTT. It yields the protein CAWTGQFNEKLFF. V gene TRBV30 combines with J gene TRBJ1-4, with D perhaps TRBD1 (6 bases). The length of the CDR3 is 13 residues. Germline CDR1 GTSNPN, CDR2 SVGIG (reference sequence). Trimming pared 4 bases from V and 4 bases from J, leaving 10 bases between.

This clone was seen once. The genes are TRBV11-2 and TRBJ2-7, with D tentatively TRBD1 (5 bases). This CDR3 is built from 13 residues. V lost 6 bases and J 4 bases, leaving 13 bases between the germline ends. Germline CDR1 and CDR2: SGHAT and FQNNGV. CDR3 sequence reads: CASRSLQVYEQYF. The DNA for the CDR3 is TGTGCCAGCAGAAGCTTACAGGTTTACGAGCAGTACTTC.

The rearrangement uses TRBV4-3 and TRBJ1-6; 12 bases map to TRBD1. The CDR3 extends over 15 amino acids. Germline trimming cut 4 bases from V and 9 bases from J; bases unmatched to any gene: 4. Germline CDR1 LGHNA, CDR2 YSLEER. As DNA, the CDR3 is TGCGCCAGCAGCCGAGGGGACAGGGGGCTTTCACCCCTCCACTTT. Residues: CASSRGDRGLSPLHF.

About this clone: The sample carries other DNA sequences with the same CDR3. The rearrangement joins TRBV29-1 to TRBJ1-1, with D possibly matching TRBD1 (6 bases). The length of the CDR3 is 13 residues. Per the germline V gene, CDR1 is SQVTM and CDR2 is ANQGSEA. V lost 6 bases, J lost 0 bases, and 11 bases lay in between. The CDR3 loop reads CSVGGGMNTEAFF. For the CDR3, the DNA is TGCAGCGTGGGAGGGGGGATGAACACTGAAGCTTTCTTT.

The chain joins TRBV19 to TRBJ1-1; weak D call: TRBD1 (5 bases). Germline lookup yields CDR1 LNHDA and CDR2 SQIVND (reference sequence). The CDR3 spans 17 residues. Between the trimmed V and J ends, which lost 4 bases and 6 bases, there was a span of 24 bases. The chain's CDR3 is CASSNRWPPSEGPEAFF. The CDR3, as DNA: TGTGCCAGTAGTAACAGGTGGCCACCCTCCGAAGGGCCTGAAGCTTTCTTT.

The V call is TRBV28, the J call TRBJ2-7; TRBD1 might be the D (6 bases). Germline CDR1 is MDHEN and CDR2 is SYDVKM. The V end lost 7 bases, the J end lost 0 bases, and 10 bases lay between the germline ends. This CDR3 spans 13 amino acids. The CDR3 loop reads CASTLDSSYEQYF. CDR3 DNA sequence: TGTGCCAGCACCCTGGACAGCTCCTACGAGCAGTACTTC.

The J gene is TRBJ1-3, the V gene TRBV18; TRBD1 agrees at 8 bases. In germline, CDR1 is KGHSH, CDR2 LQKENI. This CDR3 is built from 16 residues. With 6 bases clipped from V and 0 bases from J, the junction kept 7 bases outside the gene matches. The CDR3 region is CASSPRQGNSGNTIYF. The CDR3 DNA sequence: TGTGCCAGCTCTCCGAGACAGGGGAACTCTGGAAACACCATATATTTT.

This clone was counted once. This chain uses TRBV5-6 with TRBJ2-1; 7 nucleotides line up with TRBD2. The CDR3 totals 15 residues. After removal of 2 bases from V and 1 base from J, the junction contained 3 bases not matched to a gene. Per the germline V gene, CDR1 is SGHDT and CDR2 is YYEEEE. The CDR3 region has the DNA TGTGCCAGCAGCTTAAGCGGGGATTCCTACAATGAGCAGTTCTTC. Its translation is CASSLSGDSYNEQFF.

This clone was observed a few times. The V gene is TRBV7-9, the J gene TRBJ2-7; D call uncertain. CDR3 length: 12 amino acids. V lost 3 bases, J lost 4 bases, and 7 bases lay in between. CDR1 SEHNR and CDR2 FQNEAQ come from the germline V gene (reference sequence). The CDR3 spells CASSFDGYEQYF. As DNA, the CDR3 is TGTGCCAGCAGCTTCGACGGGTACGAGCAGTACTTC.

The chain is built from TRBV15 and TRBJ1-4, with 9 bases lining up with TRBD1. The CDR3 loop spans 15 amino acids. With V trimmed by 3 bases and J by 8 bases, 7 bases remained unmatched. CDR1 LNHNV and CDR2 YYDKDF come from the germline V gene (reference sequence). The CDR3 DNA reads TGTGCCACCAGCAGGCAACAGGGGGCTGGGGAAAAACTGTTTTTT. It encodes CATSRQQGAGEKLFF. Full variable domain (rest looked up from reference TRBV15 and TRBJ1-4): DAMVIQNPRYQVTQFGKPVTLSCSQTLNHNVMYWYQQKSSQAPKLLFHYYDKDFNNEADTPDNFQSRRPNTSFCFLDIRSPGLGDTAMYLCATSRQQGAGEKLFFGSGTQLSVL.

The chain recombines TRBV5-6 with TRBJ2-1, with TRBD1 matching over 7 bases. Germline CDR1 SGHDT, CDR2 YYEEEE. This CDR3 spans 15 amino acids. J lost 5 bases, V lost 4 bases, and 9 bases had no gene match. The CDR3 DNA is TGTGCCAGCAGCCCGCGTTTGGGACAGAACAATGAGCAGTTCTTC. It specifies CASSPRLGQNNEQFF.

The V gene is TRBV6-5, the J gene TRBJ1-1; maybe TRBD1 (6 bases). Trimming cost V 5 bases and J 3 bases, with 16 bases left between them. CDR1 is MNHEY, CDR2 SVGAGI, per germline. The CDR3 contains 15 residues. CDR3 coding DNA: TGTGCCAGCAGTCAGCAACCGACAGGCGACACTGAAGCTTTCTTT. It is translated as CASSQQPTGDTEAFF.

There are many counts of this clone. The CDR3 protein is CARSWEGRVLAGGTYEQYF. The CDR3 DNA reads as TGTGCCAGAAGCTGGGAGGGGAGAGTACTAGCGGGGGGGACCTACGAGCAGTACTTC. The gene calls are TRBV5-3 and TRBJ2-7, with TRBD2 identical over 13 bases. TRBV5-3 is flagged as an ORF with uncertain function. Trimming removed 3 bases from V and 2 bases from J; junction bases left unmatched: 14. The CDR3 runs to 19 residues.

The chain uses TRBV4-3 and TRBJ2-4; 7 bases match TRBD1. The V gene end was trimmed by 2 bases and the J gene end by 2 bases; junction bases not matched to a gene: 3. Germline CDR1 is LGHNA and CDR2 is YSLEER. The CDR3 sequence is 15 residues long. The CDR3 nucleotides read TGCGCCAGCAGCCAAACAGGGGATTCCAAAAACATTCAGTACTTC. Amino acid sequence: CASSQTGDSKNIQYF.

This chain uses TRBV9 with TRBJ1-5; 8 nucleotides align to TRBD1. Germline lookup yields CDR1 SGDLS and CDR2 YYNGEE. CDR3 length: 15 amino acids. The V and J ends lost 5 bases and 4 bases, in that order; junction bases with no gene match: 8. The CDR3 reads CASSGETGVNQPQHF. The CDR3 DNA reads TGTGCCAGCAGTGGGGAGACAGGGGTTAATCAGCCCCAGCATTTT.

This clone was seen a single time. This chain links TRBV4-2 with TRBJ2-7, with a possible D match to TRBD1 (9 bases). The CDR3 loop spans 15 amino acids. The V end was cut by 4 bases, the J end by 3 bases, with 16 bases between. Germline V lookup: CDR1 LGHNA, CDR2 YNFKEQ. DNA for the CDR3: TGTGCCAGCAGCCGCGGACAGGGGACTAGCTACGAGCAGTACTTC. Its translation: CASSRGQGTSYEQYF.